Below, 13 T cell receptor beta chains from the same sample are listed, as sequenced in a study of CD8 T cells in Susac syndrome. With random hexamers, reverse transcription was performed on roughly 0.45 to 1 ug of RNA. MiXCR, run by TCRdb on the immunoSEQ multiplex PCR reads, gives a single entry per CDR3 protein. The profile shows fewer than 85,000 distinct CDR3 sequences, roughly 94% of them singletons. Sequenced material: CD8+ T cells from PBMCs. The receptors originated from a human donor with Susac syndrome.

The chain uses TRBV20-1 and TRBJ2-5, with D perhaps TRBD1 or TRBD2 (6 bases each). The V end was cut by 3 bases, the J end by 1 base, with 9 bases between. CDR3 length: 13 amino acids. Germline CDR1 DFQATT, CDR2 SNEGSKA (reference sequence). The CDR3 DNA follows: TGCAGTGCTAGCGGGGGCCTCCAAGAGACCCAGTACTTC. Its protein product is CSASGGLQETQYF.

The rearrangement joins TRBV10-3 to TRBJ2-2; D remains ambiguous. From germline, CDR1 is ENHRY and CDR2 SYGVKD. Trimming left V 0 bases short and J 0 bases short, with 8 bases between. CDR3 length equals 16 residues. CDR3 loop: CAISESMGTNTGELFF. The CDR3 DNA is TGTGCCATCAGTGAGTCGATGGGTACGAACACCGGGGAGCTGTTTTTT.

This chain joins TRBV28 and TRBJ2-7; TRBD1 or TRBD2 may be the D gene (6 bases each). The V and J ends lost 6 bases and 5 bases respectively, with 17 bases between them. The CDR3 runs 14 residues. Germline V CDR1 and CDR2: MDHEN, SYDVKM. The DNA for the CDR3 is TGTGCCAGCAGCCGGAAGGGGGGCGTCCACGAGCAGTACTTC. Translation: CASSRKGGVHEQYF.

The count of this clonotype is one. V usage is TRBV2 and J usage is TRBJ2-5, with D maybe TRBD2 (5 bases). This CDR3 comprises 14 residues. V was cut by 9 bases and J by 2 bases, with 16 bases left in between. Germline V gives CDR1 SNHLY, CDR2 FYNNEI. The CDR3 DNA reads as TGTGCCAGTTGGCCTCGGGGTGTACAAGAGACCCAGTACTTC. It is translated as CASWPRGVQETQYF.

V usage is TRBV12-3 or TRBV12-4 and J usage is TRBJ2-5; D uncertain. Trimming left V 4 bases short and J 5 bases short, with 14 bases between. CDR3 length: 14 amino acids. The CDR3 DNA reads TGTGCCAGCAGTTCAGTCAGTTCGGGTGAGACCCAGTACTTC. Residues: CASSSVSSGETQYF.

The chain carries TRBV7-9 and TRBJ2-7; no clear D. Germline V CDR1 and CDR2: SEHNR, FQNEAQ (reference sequence). V was cut by 5 bases and J by 0 bases, with 8 bases left in between. The length of the CDR3 is 13 residues. The CDR3 DNA reads as TGTGCCAGCAGCCGACCAAGCTCCTACGAGCAGTACTTC. The encoded protein is CASSRPSSYEQYF.

This rearrangement joins TRBV6-2 or TRBV6-3 to TRBJ2-3; no definite D call. This CDR3 spans 13 amino acids. Germline CDR1 is MNHEY and CDR2 is SVGEGT. The ends were cut back, 6 bases at V and 6 bases at J, with 13 bases in the middle. CDR3 nucleotide sequence: TGTGCCAGCAGCCGACATACCCGGGATACGCAGTATTTT. This encodes CASSRHTRDTQYF.

The chain recombines TRBV29-1 with TRBJ1-2; perhaps TRBD1 as D (5 bases). CDR3 length: 16 amino acids. V shed 0 bases and J shed 3 bases, with 17 bases lying between them. Germline CDR1 reads SQVTM; CDR2 reads ANQGSEA. The CDR3 nucleotides are TGCAGCGTTGAAGATCGTCAGGGAATTGTAGACTATGGCTACACCTTC. Protein sequence: CSVEDRQGIVDYGYTF. Supplemented by reference TRBV29-1 and TRBJ1-2, the full variable domain reads SAVISQKPSRDICQRGTSLTIQCQVDSQVTMMFWYRQQPGQSLTLIATANQGSEATYESGFVIDKFPISRPNLTFSTLTVSNMSPEDSSIYLCSVEDRQGIVDYGYTFGSGTRLTVV.

This sequence joins TRBV6-6 and TRBJ2-7, with D maybe TRBD1 (5 bases). Trimming removed 6 bases at V and 3 bases at J, with 15 bases between. Germline loops: CDR1 MNHNY, CDR2 SVGAGI (reference sequence). The CDR3 runs to 14 residues. CDR3 sequence: CASSPRPDNYEQYF. CDR3 nucleotides: TGTGCCAGCAGCCCTAGACCGGACAACTACGAGCAGTACTTC.

The chain employs TRBV28 and TRBJ1-1; no reliable D call. The V and J ends lost 6 bases and 8 bases respectively, with 10 bases between them. From germline, CDR1 is MDHEN and CDR2 SYDVKM. The CDR3 runs to 11 residues. The CDR3 DNA is TGTGCCAGCAGCCCCTCGGAGGAAGCTTTCTTT. Protein product: CASSPSEEAFF.

The V and J genes are TRBV28 and TRBJ1-2, with D tentatively TRBD1 (5 bases). This CDR3 contains 13 residues. CDR1 is MDHEN, CDR2 SYDVKM, per germline. The germline V and J ends were trimmed by 6 bases and 8 bases, with 16 bases remaining between them. The CDR3 region has the DNA TGTGCCAGCAGCGACAGAGGGGCGGGGGGCTACACCTTC. This sequence encodes CASSDRGAGGYTF.

This sequence joins TRBV4-1 and TRBJ2-2, with a tentative D call TRBD1 (6 bases). V was shortened by 6 bases and J by 6 bases, with 11 bases between the two germline ends. CDR1 and CDR2 (germline): MGHRA, YSYEKL. The CDR3 contains 13 residues. The CDR3 DNA reads as TGCGCCAGCAGTTACAGGGCCTCCGGGGAGCTGTTTTTT. It yields the protein CASSYRASGELFF.

This chain joins TRBV13 and TRBJ2-1; D gene unclear. CDR3 length equals 17 residues. Between the trimmed V and J ends, which lost 5 bases and 4 bases, there was a span of 21 bases. Germline-derived CDR1 and CDR2 are PRHDT and FYEKMQ (reference sequence). CDR3 nucleotides: TGTGCCAGCAGCAGCGACAAGGGCTTAAACTTATACAATGAGCAGTTCTTC. As protein: CASSSDKGLNLYNEQFF.